Below are 23 T cell receptor beta chains sequenced from a single sample in a study of T cell repertoires in cytomegalovirus infection. The antigens these receptors bind are not known. TCRdb called the reads again in MiXCR, with one record for every CDR3 protein. Here the sample spans 350,000 to 400,000 distinct CDR3 sequences, about 35% being singletons. The material sequenced was cultured PBMCs, taken from culture after CMV antigen stimulation. The receptors come from a human donor in good health (CMV status not recorded). Some clones in this sample may be carry-over from other donors' samples.

The chain is built from TRBV6-6 and TRBJ1-5; TRBD1 might be the D (5 bases). V lost 4 bases, J lost 7 bases, and 17 bases lay in between. From germline, CDR1 is MNHNY and CDR2 SVGAGI (reference sequence). This CDR3 spans 15 amino acids. The CDR3 here is CASSWEGRPNQPQHF. The DNA of the CDR3 is TGTGCCAGCAGTTGGGAGGGGCGACCCAACCAGCCCCAGCATTTT.

The CDR3 bases are TGTGCCAGCAGTTACTCGAAAGGGATCCCACCCCTCCACTTT. This gives the protein CASSYSKGIPPLHF. V is TRBV6-5 and J is TRBJ1-6; D is uncertain. The germline CDR1 and CDR2 sequences are MNHEY and SVGAGI. Trimming shortened V by 0 bases and J by 11 bases, and 11 bases separated the two germline ends. This CDR3 region has 14 residues.

This clonotype has only a few counts. The chain joins TRBV12-3 or TRBV12-4 to TRBJ1-1; D gene uncertain. The CDR3 extends over 13 amino acids. Trimming took off 7 bases at V and 3 bases at J, with 12 bases between the two ends. CDR3 DNA sequence: TGTGCCAGCAACTACAAGACATACACTGAAGCTTTCTTT. It codes for CASNYKTYTEAFF.

This clonotype showed up just a few times. The V and J genes are TRBV19 and TRBJ1-5; 11 nucleotides match TRBD1. The CDR3 consists of 16 residues. Germline values: CDR1 LNHDA, CDR2 SQIVND (reference sequence). The J segment lost 6 bases and the V segment lost 4 bases, leaving 8 bases of the junction unmatched. CDR3 nucleotide sequence: TGTGCCAGTAGTAAGTGGACAGGGGGCCCTGGTCAGCCCCAGCATTTT. The encoded protein is CASSKWTGGPGQPQHF. Drawing the rest from reference TRBV19 and TRBJ1-5, the complete variable domain is DGGITQSPKYLFRKEGQNVTLSCEQNLNHDAMYWYRQDPGQGLRLIYYSQIVNDFQKGDIAEGYSVSREKKESFPLTVTSAQKNPTAFYLCASSKWTGGPGQPQHFGDGTRLSIL.

V usage is TRBV6-1 and J usage is TRBJ2-7, with TRBD2 matching 10 bases. Trimming at V came to 5 bases and at J to 3 bases, leaving 10 bases not matched to a gene. This CDR3 comprises 16 residues. CDR1 and CDR2 (germline): MNHNS, SASEGT. The CDR3 sequence is CASSRFRASGSYEQYF. The CDR3, as DNA: TGTGCCAGCAGTCGATTCCGGGCTAGCGGGAGCTACGAGCAGTACTTC.

This chain joins TRBV12-3 or TRBV12-4 and TRBJ2-1, with D unclear. The CDR3 length is 11 residues. Trimming pared 6 bases from V and 12 bases from J, leaving 12 bases between. CDR3 DNA: TGTGCCAGCAGCCATAACCAGAGGCAGTTCTTC. This sequence encodes CASSHNQRQFF.

Ten or more counts support this clonotype. The V call is TRBV7-6, the J call TRBJ2-7; D unclear. The CDR3 totals 13 residues. Germline V CDR1 and CDR2: SGHVS, FNYEAQ. The V and J ends lost 1 base and 4 bases respectively, with 8 bases between them. The chain's CDR3 is CASSLGARYEQYF. CDR3 DNA: TGTGCCAGCAGCTTAGGGGCTCGATACGAGCAGTACTTC.

This clonotype was found a few times. The chain has TRBV24-1 and TRBJ1-2; 10 bases agree with TRBD1. V lost 3 bases, J lost 4 bases, and 7 bases stayed unmatched. Germline V lookup: CDR1 KGHDR, CDR2 SFDVKD. The CDR3 has 16 amino acids. The CDR3 DNA sequence: TGTGCCACCAGTGATGCCCAGGGACAGGGGTCCTATGGCTACACCTTC. This sequence encodes CATSDAQGQGSYGYTF.

This clonotype was observed many times. The junction differs from germline at one of its ends, possibly a read error. The chain uses TRBV7-2 and TRBJ2-1, with 9 bases matching TRBD2. This CDR3 comprises 16 residues. CDR1 SGHTA and CDR2 FQGNSA come from the germline V gene. This CDR3 is CASSIATVREGYEQFF. The CDR3, as DNA: TGTGCCAGCAGCATAGCGACGGTGCGGGAGGGCTATGAGCAGTTCTTC.

The V and J genes are TRBV10-3 and TRBJ1-2, with D uncertain. The germline V and J ends were trimmed by 0 bases and 0 bases, with 8 bases remaining between them. Germline CDR1 reads ENHRY; CDR2 reads SYGVKD. This CDR3 contains 15 residues. In nucleotides, the CDR3 is TGTGCCATCAGTGAGTCAAGGCCTACTAACTATGGCTACACCTTC. Protein: CAISESRPTNYGYTF.

This clonotype was seen only a few times. This rearrangement joins TRBV7-8 to TRBJ2-1; TRBD1 or TRBD2 may be the D gene (5 bases each). V dropped 2 bases and J dropped 0 bases, with 26 bases sitting between them. CDR3 size: 21 residues. From germline, CDR1 is SGHVS and CDR2 FQNEAQ. As DNA, the CDR3 is TGTGCCAGCAGCTTAAAACGGTTTACTAGAGGGGCAAAAGGCTCCTACAATGAGCAGTTCTTC. Its translation is CASSLKRFTRGAKGSYNEQFF.

This clonotype has at least ten counts. This chain joins TRBV15 and TRBJ2-2; D is undetermined. This CDR3 spans 14 amino acids. Trimming removed 0 bases at V and 7 bases at J, with 9 bases between. Looked up from germline, CDR1 is LNHNV and CDR2 is YYDKDF (reference sequence). The CDR3 region has the DNA TGTGCCACCAGCAGAGATAACGGGCGCGGGGAGCTGTTTTTT. Translated: CATSRDNGRGELFF.

The chain joins TRBV29-1 to TRBJ1-2, with 7 bases aligning to TRBD1. Germline-derived CDR1 and CDR2 are SQVTM and ANQGSEA. The length of the CDR3 is 16 residues. Trimming cost V 6 bases and J 5 bases; bases outside gene matches: 18. This CDR3 is CSVRSERASRGYGYTF. The CDR3 DNA sequence: TGCAGCGTAAGAAGTGAGAGGGCCTCCAGGGGGTATGGCTACACCTTC.

The chain is built from TRBV6-2 or TRBV6-3 and TRBJ2-7, with 10 bases lining up with TRBD2. Germline V gene sequence: CDR1 MNHEY, CDR2 SVGEGT. CDR3 size: 15 residues. J gave up 2 bases and V 4 bases, and 5 bases lay outside the gene matches. This CDR3 is CASSFRTSGTYEQYV. The DNA for the CDR3 is TGTGCCAGCAGTTTTAGGACTAGCGGTACCTACGAGCAGTACGTC.

This rearrangement joins TRBV12-3 or TRBV12-4 to TRBJ2-5; D may be TRBD2 (6 bases). The CDR3 runs 14 residues. With 5 bases removed from V and 2 bases from J, the gap between germline ends came to 12 bases. CDR3 in amino acids: CASSPRERQETQYF. CDR3 DNA sequence: TGTGCCAGCAGTCCCCGGGAGAGGCAAGAGACCCAGTACTTC.

The gene calls are TRBV27 and TRBJ1-5; 8 bases match TRBD1. Germline loops: CDR1 MNHEY, CDR2 SMNVEV (reference sequence). The CDR3 is made up of 16 amino acids. Trimming cost V 3 bases and J 4 bases; bases outside gene matches: 8. The DNA of the CDR3 is TGTGCCAGCAGTTTGGCAGGGGGCTCAACGAATCAGCCCCAGCATTTT. Translated: CASSLAGGSTNQPQHF.

V gene TRBV29-1 combines with J gene TRBJ1-2; D is unclear. V lost 0 bases and J 8 bases, leaving 16 bases between the germline ends. From germline, CDR1 is SQVTM and CDR2 ANQGSEA. The CDR3 loop spans 14 amino acids. The CDR3 nucleotides are TGCAGCGTTGAAGATCGGCAGAAACCCCACGGCTACACCTTC. Protein product: CSVEDRQKPHGYTF.

There are many counts of this clonotype. This chain connects TRBV5-4 to TRBJ2-2; 7 bases align to TRBD1. V shed 4 bases, J shed 6 bases, and the junction held 9 bases outside the gene matches. The CDR3 is 15 residues long. Germline CDR1 SGHNT, CDR2 YYREEE (reference sequence). This CDR3 is CASSVDSGGPGELFF. The CDR3 region has the DNA TGTGCCAGCAGCGTAGACTCAGGGGGTCCCGGGGAGCTGTTTTTT.

The V gene is TRBV4-3, the J gene TRBJ1-4; 8 positions agree with TRBD1. This CDR3 is 17 amino acids long. Germline V gene sequence: CDR1 LGHNA, CDR2 YSLEER. V trimming: 4 bases; J trimming: 7 bases; junction bases outside the gene matches: 14. The CDR3 here is CASSPEQGGSWGEKLFF. The CDR3 nucleotides read TGCGCCAGCAGCCCGGAACAGGGGGGTAGTTGGGGTGAAAAACTGTTTTTT.

CDR3 DNA: TGTGCCAGCAGCTCCTTAGGACGGGACAGCGAGAACTATGGCTACACCTTC. Its translation is CASSSLGRDSENYGYTF. The V call is TRBV27, the J call TRBJ1-2; 7 bases map to TRBD1. Germline V gene data show CDR1 as MNHEY and CDR2 as SMNVEV (reference sequence). The CDR3 totals 17 residues. J was trimmed by 2 bases and V by 6 bases; bases with no gene match: 15.

The rearrangement links TRBV4-1 to TRBJ1-4; D uncertain. V lost 3 bases and J lost 15, with 23 bases in between. Germline CDR1 reads MGHRA; CDR2 reads YSYEKL. This CDR3 contains 15 residues. This CDR3 is CASSHTGWVGELVFF. The CDR3 DNA follows: TGCGCCAGCAGCCATACCGGGTGGGTCGGGGAACTAGTGTTTTTT.

This clonotype has only a few counts. The CDR3 nucleotides are TGTGCCAGTACTGGGGGCGGTGGGGCCAACGTCCTGACTTTC. Amino acids: CASTGGGGANVLTF. J is TRBJ2-6 and V is TRBV19; D is possibly TRBD1 (6 bases). Trimming took off 7 bases at V and 3 bases at J, with 10 bases between the two ends. This CDR3 has 14 amino acids. Germline V lookup: CDR1 LNHDA, CDR2 SQIVND (reference sequence).

This clonotype was seen many times. V and J are TRBV6-1 and TRBJ1-2; 7 positions agree with TRBD1. V trimming: 6 bases; J trimming: 4 bases; junction bases outside the gene matches: 11. Germline CDR1 MNHNS, CDR2 SASEGT. The CDR3 loop spans 15 amino acids. The CDR3 coding sequence is TGTGCCAGCAGGGACCGGGACAGTAGAATCTATGGCTACACCTTC. It is translated as CASRDRDSRIYGYTF.